This passage covers 4 T cell receptor beta chains from one sample sequenced in a study of T cell responses to AZD1222 COVID-19 vaccine. TCRdb's copy holds only in-frame clones and misses some; the assay was immunoSEQ multiplex PCR. The repertoire holds 75,000 to 100,000 clones, with 89% as singletons. The sequenced sample was peripheral blood, obtained on day 0 of AZD1222 vaccination. The receptors were gathered from an adult in good health.

This clone was counted a single time. The V and J genes are TRBV5-1 and TRBJ2-1; D might be TRBD1 (5 bases). The CDR3 length is 13 residues. CDR1 and CDR2 from the germline V gene are SGHRS and YFSETQ. The V gene lost 4 bases and the J gene lost 7 bases, with 12 bases spanning the gap. In DNA form, the CDR3 reads TGCGCCAGCAGCGATGCTCAGGGAAATGAGCAGTTCTTC. Its translation is CASSDAQGNEQFF.

The V gene is TRBV19, the J gene TRBJ2-7, with a tentative D call TRBD1 (7 bases). Germline lookup yields CDR1 LNHDA and CDR2 SQIVND (reference sequence). There are 16 residues in the CDR3. The V end lost 6 bases, the J end lost 0 bases, and 18 bases lay between the germline ends. CDR3 residues: CASRPGGTVSSYEQYF. The CDR3 DNA is TGTGCCAGTAGGCCCGGAGGGACAGTGAGCTCCTACGAGCAGTACTTC.

J is TRBJ1-5 and V is TRBV6-2 or TRBV6-3, with a tentative D call TRBD1 (6 bases). Deletions cut 5 bases from V and 9 bases from J, with 14 bases between. The CDR3 has 13 residues. Germline V gives CDR1 MNHEY, CDR2 SVGEGT. The CDR3 DNA sequence: TGTGCCAGCAGTCACCGGGACACTCGGCCCCAGCATTTT. Protein product: CASSHRDTRPQHF.

Here the CDR3 reads CASSFSGELFF. Written as DNA, the CDR3 is TGTGCCAGCAGTTTTTCCGGGGAGCTGTTTTTT. This rearrangement joins TRBV12-3 or TRBV12-4 to TRBJ2-2, with D uncertain. V was clipped by 3 bases and J by 6 bases, with 2 bases between them. CDR3 length equals 11 residues.